Each of the 14 T cell receptor beta chains below was sequenced from the same sample in a study of identifying expanded T cells in peripheral blood. Clones were sequenced by immunoSEQ multiplex PCR, and TCRdb holds only the in-frame ones, with some missing. In the table there are about 58,000 clones, around four fifths of which are singletons. The sequenced sample consisted of blood. The receptors derive from a person aged 18-69 years in good health.

This clone turned up a few times. The CDR3 region is CASSEQASTDTQYF. The CDR3 DNA follows: TGTGCCAGCAGTGAGCAGGCTAGCACAGATACGCAGTATTTT. The chain employs TRBV2 and TRBJ2-3, with D hard to call. Per germline, CDR1 SNHLY and CDR2 FYNNEI. V gave up 3 bases and J gave up 0 bases, with 7 bases separating them. This CDR3 region has 14 residues.

The chain is built from TRBV10-2 and TRBJ1-1; D not resolved. Trimming shortened V by 1 base and J by 2 bases, and 5 bases separated the two germline ends. The CDR3 has 13 amino acids. Germline assignment: CDR1 WSHSY and CDR2 SAAADI. The CDR3 region is CASSEYDNTEAFF. The DNA for the CDR3 is TGCGCCAGCAGTGAGTACGATAACACTGAAGCTTTCTTT.

This rearrangement joins TRBV9 to TRBJ2-1; 9 positions match TRBD1. The CDR3 length is 15 residues. The germline V gene encodes CDR1 SGDLS and CDR2 YYNGEE. The V segment lost 2 bases and the J segment 2 bases; nucleotides outside the gene matches: 2. CDR3 amino acids: CASSVRDRAYNEQFF. CDR3 bases: TGTGCCAGCAGCGTCCGGGACAGGGCCTACAATGAGCAGTTCTTC.

This rearrangement joins TRBV11-2 to TRBJ2-1; the D is unclear. Germline CDR1 is SGHAT and CDR2 is FQNNGV. V lost 4 bases to trimming and J lost 6 bases, with 16 bases between them. The CDR3 spans 15 residues. The CDR3 DNA follows: TGTGCCAGCAGCTCCGGTGGGCCGACTCGCAATGAGCAGTTCTTC. Its protein product is CASSSGGPTRNEQFF.

The chain joins TRBV6-1 to TRBJ2-7, with TRBD2 matching 7 bases. The ends lost 5 bases at V and 5 bases at J; junction bases unmatched: 6. The germline gives CDR1 MNHNS, CDR2 SASEGT. The CDR3 runs 13 residues. The CDR3 is CASSSTSWDEQYF. DNA of the CDR3: TGTGCCAGCAGTTCGACTAGCTGGGACGAGCAGTACTTC.

This chain connects TRBV14 to TRBJ1-2; possibly TRBD1 for D (5 bases). This CDR3 is built from 15 residues. V shed 4 bases and J shed 8 bases, with 20 bases lying between them. Germline CDR1 reads SGHDN; CDR2 reads FVKESK. The CDR3 nucleotides read TGTGCCAGCAGCCCGTACCGTGGGGCCGGCCTCGGCTACACCTTC. Amino acid sequence: CASSPYRGAGLGYTF. The complete variable domain, with remaining parts taken from reference TRBV14 and TRBJ1-2, reads EAGVTQFPSHSVIEKGQTVTLRCDPISGHDNLYWYRRVMGKEIKFLLHFVKESKQDESGMPNNRFLAERTGGTYSTLKVQPAELEDSGVYFCASSPYRGAGLGYTFGSGTRLTVV.

This chain connects TRBV6-6 to TRBJ2-5, with D uncertain. This CDR3 is 15 amino acids long. The germline CDR1 and CDR2 sequences are MNHNY and SVGAGI (reference sequence). Trimming removed 5 bases from V and 4 bases from J, with 17 bases in between. The CDR3 bases are TGTGCCAGCAGTGCAGGTCTCAGGTCGGGAGAGACCCAGTACTTC. Encoded protein: CASSAGLRSGETQYF.

The chain employs TRBV7-2 and TRBJ1-5; tentatively, D is TRBD1 (5 bases). CDR1 and CDR2 from the germline V gene are SGHTA and FQGNSA. The CDR3 totals 13 residues. Trimming pared 1 base from V and 7 bases from J, leaving 8 bases between. This CDR3 reads CASSLVGGQPQHF. Written as DNA, the CDR3 is TGTGCCAGCAGCTTAGTTGGGGGACAGCCCCAGCATTTT.

J is TRBJ1-4 and V is TRBV18; TRBD1 might be the D (5 bases). The CDR3 sequence is 16 residues long. Trimming removed 3 bases at V and 4 bases at J, with 15 bases between. CDR1 and CDR2 from the germline V gene are KGHSH and LQKENI. The CDR3 spells CASSPLTGTVNEKLFF. The CDR3 DNA follows: TGTGCCAGCTCACCCCTTACCGGGACCGTTAATGAAAAACTGTTTTTT.

CDR3 residues: CASSFGRTGVWYTEAFF. Here the CDR3 DNA reads TGTGCCAGCAGCTTTGGGAGGACAGGGGTTTGGTACACTGAAGCTTTCTTT. The rearrangement uses TRBV11-3 and TRBJ1-1; TRBD1 matches at 9 bases. The length of the CDR3 is 17 residues. Germline CDR1 reads SGHNT; CDR2 reads YENEEA. With 3 bases clipped from V and 3 bases from J, the junction kept 11 bases outside the gene matches. Using reference TRBV11-3 and TRBJ1-1 for the parts outside the CDR3, the full variable domain is EAGVVQSPRYKIIEKKQPVAFWCNPISGHNTLYWYLQNLGQGPELLIRYENEEAVDDSQLPKDRFSAERLKGVDSTLKIQPAELGDSAVYLCASSFGRTGVWYTEAFFGQGTRLTVV.

The chain employs TRBV5-4 and TRBJ2-1; the match to TRBD2 covers 11 bases. The CDR3 is 17 amino acids. The ends lost 5 bases at V and 5 bases at J; junction bases unmatched: 12. The V gene's germline CDR1 is SGHNT and CDR2 YYREEE (reference sequence). DNA for the CDR3: TGTGCCAGCAGTCCAACTAGCGGGAGACCTCTTGACAATGAGCAGTTCTTC. It codes for CASSPTSGRPLDNEQFF. The full variable domain, rest sourced from reference TRBV5-4 and TRBJ2-1, is ETGVTQSPTHLIKTRGQQVTLRCSSQSGHNTVSWYQQALGQGPQFIFQYYREEENGRGNFPPRFSGLQFPNYSSELNVNALELDDSALYLCASSPTSGRPLDNEQFFGPGTRLTVL.

V gene TRBV7-2 combines with J gene TRBJ2-2; 10 bases are shared with TRBD2. Germline CDR1 reads SGHTA; CDR2 reads FQGNSA. The CDR3 consists of 16 residues. V dropped 1 base and J dropped 7; count of bases not matched to a gene: 6. CDR3: CASSLELAGVGGELFF. The CDR3 coding sequence is TGTGCCAGCAGCTTAGAGCTAGCGGGAGTTGGCGGGGAGCTGTTTTTT.

The DNA of the CDR3 is TGTGCCAGCAGTGCCTCGACTAGCGGGCCCACCGGGGAGCTGTTTTTT. Translated, it gives CASSASTSGPTGELFF. The chain uses TRBV6-4 and TRBJ2-2; 10 nucleotides align to TRBD2. This CDR3 has 16 amino acids. CDR1 MRHNA and CDR2 SNTAGT come from the germline V gene. The trim removed 4 bases at V and 4 bases at J, leaving 6 bases unmatched.

The table lists this clone with a few counts. The genes are TRBV14 and TRBJ1-6; a possible D gene is TRBD1 (6 bases). The germline V and J ends were trimmed by 0 bases and 10 bases, with 10 bases remaining between them. The CDR3 extends over 14 amino acids. Germline V gives CDR1 SGHDN, CDR2 FVKESK. CDR3 protein: CASSQDQGRSPLHF. CDR3 nucleotide sequence: TGTGCCAGCAGCCAAGACCAGGGGAGGTCACCCCTCCACTTT.